The T cell receptor (beta chain) described here comes from a study of blood T cells in healthy people across ages (dated by TCRdb to 2013 to 2016). For the study in its entirety: In model experiments, template switching captured about one uniquely barcoded TCR beta cDNA molecule for every two T cells. The donors were split into four age groups: young (average 16 years), middle-aged (around 37), aged (62) and long-lived (over 75). To avoid experimental bias, donors of different ages were distributed randomly across sequencing lanes. Age-related changes in TCR beta repertoire diversity were measured in the study by deep sequencing normalized with unique cDNA molecular identifiers. Using the same blood draw, the study looked at two additional independent replicas of 1 million unique cDNA reads for two donors, one aged 18 to 30 and the other aged 80 or older. Broader findings and caveats from the paper: There was a strong correlation between observed TCR beta diversity and the percentage of naive T cells measured by flow cytometry. Compared with the aged group, more naive CD4+ T cells, fewer expanded clones and increased TCR diversity were shown by the long-lived group, suggesting age selection. Observed TCR beta diversity per million T cells fell roughly linearly with age, and a significant reduction was already apparent by age roughly 40. Estimates of total diversity from one million sequenced T cells were regarded as lower bounds and underestimates. Because the CMV infection status of the donors was unknown, age-related changes in expanded clonotypes may potentially have been confounded. Because profiling used bulk unsorted PBMCs, naive and antigen-experienced compartments could not be compared conclusively.

Systemically healthy Caucasian individuals from Russia, roughly 40 in total and aged about 6 to 90 years, were included as donors. Each donor gave approximately 9.4 milliliters of peripheral blood, drawn into EDTA-treated Vacutainer tubes. Ficoll-Paque density-gradient centrifugation was used to isolate PBMCs, with at least 6 million per sample. Total RNA was extracted from PBMCs with Trizol reagent, with at least 5.5 micrograms obtained per sample. The percentages of naive CD45RAhigh/CD27high T cells were determined by flow cytometry on a PBMC aliquot from every donor. Libraries came from 5' RACE. TCRdb shows the sequencer as Illumina HiSeq 2500. A second PCR of roughly 7 to 11 cycles was run with a J-beta primer mix and a sample-barcoded 5' primer. A template-switch 5' adaptor carrying 12 random nucleotides introduced a unique molecular identifier onto each TCR beta cDNA molecule. Each sample yielded at least 3 million CDR3-containing paired-end reads. The Mint cDNA synthesis kit, primed by a TRBC-specific oligonucleotide, was used to synthesize first-strand cDNA from all RNA. After uracil-DNA glycosylase treatment, a first 18-cycle PCR used universal primers M1SS and BC2_uni_R on all cDNA. As for the original processing: For normalization, 1 million high-quality reads, each with a distinct molecular identifier, were randomly selected from each sample. Instead of being binned into consensus sequences, reads with shared molecular identifiers were discarded. CDR3 identification, clonotype clustering and error correction used MiTCR with a Q25 quality threshold and the strictest error-elimination algorithm. A nonparametric unseen species model with Euler transformation was used to estimate a lower bound on total TCR beta diversity. In-frame beta chains were kept once TCRdb had trimmed the public reads at Q25 with fastp and called clones with MiXCR. Each CDR3 protein gets just one entry, which takes the most common genes and DNA from the rows behind it. For this entry, the V and J calls and clone size follow TCRdb and not the study's own pipeline. Across this sample there are roughly 1,500,000 distinct CDR3 sequences, with approximately 40% seen only once. Together, the top ten hold 7.9% of the sample.

The CDR3 numbers 20 residues from cysteine through phenylalanine. CDR1 and CDR2, looked up from the germline V gene, are SGHAT and FQNNGV. Worth noting for this clonotype: Its antigen is still unknown. The DNA is left out, because the CDR3 cannot be placed on it with certainty; the CDR3 is given as TCRdb lists it.

The receptor comes from a woman aged 18-29 years in good health. In this chain, TRBV11-2 is recombined with TRBJ2-4; TRBD1, the table's D call, lacks a check against the DNA. The sample comprised blood. The CDR3: CASSLGVSGQGTVLKNIQYF.